The 13 T cell receptor beta chains given below trace back to one sample, sequenced in a study of CD8 T cells in ankylosing spondylitis. TCRdb redid the calling of the 5' RACE reads with MiXCR, one entry per CDR3 protein. There are over 30,000 distinct CDR3 sequences in the sample; approximately 17% occur only once, and approximately 48% lies in the top ten. The material sequenced was blood. The origin of the receptors is a male donor with ankylosing spondylitis or in good health (not recorded which).

The chain joins TRBV14 to TRBJ2-3, with D possibly being TRBD2 (5 bases). V lost 5 bases and J lost 13, with 16 bases in between. This CDR3 contains 12 residues. Germline V CDR1 and CDR2: SGHDN, FVKESK. CDR3 amino acids: CASSSERAEEYF. The CDR3 DNA reads as TGTGCCAGCAGCTCAGAACGGGCGGAGGAGTATTTT.

This clonotype was observed a few times. This chain connects TRBV15 to TRBJ2-2, with D perhaps matching TRBD1 (6 bases). Trimming took off 5 bases at V and 2 bases at J, with 9 bases between the two ends. The germline gives CDR1 LNHNV, CDR2 YYDKDF (reference sequence). The CDR3 totals 14 residues. CDR3 nucleotide sequence: TGTGCCACCAGCCCCAGGGGAAACACCGGGGAGCTGTTTTTT. It is translated as CATSPRGNTGELFF.

Only a few counts were recorded for this clonotype. J is TRBJ2-7 and V is TRBV6-1; 7 nucleotides align to TRBD1. Germline CDR1 is MNHNS and CDR2 is SASEGT. J was trimmed by 4 bases and V by 0 bases; bases with no gene match: 6. The CDR3 totals 15 residues. CDR3 loop: CASSEALGTAYEQYF. The CDR3, as DNA: TGTGCCAGCAGTGAAGCCCTAGGGACAGCATACGAGCAGTACTTC.

The chain combines TRBV14 with TRBJ2-2, with unresolved D. The CDR3 has 14 residues. CDR1 is SGHDN and CDR2 is FVKESK in the germline V gene. Between the trimmed V and J ends, which lost 0 bases and 2 bases, there was a span of 4 bases. The CDR3 bases are TGTGCCAGCAGCCAAGACTTCAACACCGGGGAGCTGTTTTTT. It yields the protein CASSQDFNTGELFF.

The table lists this clonotype with a few counts. The CDR3 sequence: CAWQMNTEAFF. CDR3 DNA sequence: TGTGCCTGGCAGATGAACACTGAAGCTTTCTTT. This chain uses TRBV30 with TRBJ1-1; D gene ambiguous. The CDR3 has 11 amino acids. Trimming pared 5 bases from V and 0 bases from J, leaving 4 bases between. Germline CDR1 and CDR2: GTSNPN and SVGIG (reference sequence).

This clonotype was recorded many times. A read error may produce the germline difference seen at one junction end. The chain links TRBV20-1 to TRBJ2-7; weak D call: TRBD2 (6 bases). The germline V gene has CDR1 DFQATT and CDR2 SNEGSKA (reference sequence). The CDR3 extends over 16 amino acids. This chain's CDR3 is CSARGLTRDFNYEQYF. For the CDR3, the DNA is TGCAGTGCCAGAGGCCTGACCCGGGACTTCAACTACGAGCAGTACTTC.

This chain links TRBV7-3 with TRBJ2-2; TRBD2 aligns across 11 bases. The CDR3 runs 17 residues. The V and J ends lost 5 bases and 5 bases, in that order; junction bases with no gene match: 10. The V gene's germline CDR1 is SGHTA and CDR2 FQGTGA. This CDR3 reads CASSPTLAGGPTGELFF. The CDR3 DNA is TGTGCCAGCAGCCCTACTCTAGCGGGGGGTCCTACCGGGGAGCTGTTTTTT. The variable domain in full, with the rest retrieved from reference TRBV7-3 and TRBJ2-2, is GAGVSQTPSNKVTEKGKYVELRCDPISGHTALYWYRQSLGQGPEFLIYFQGTGAADDSGLPNDRFFAVRPEGSVSTLKIQRTERGDSAVYLCASSPTLAGGPTGELFFGEGSRLTVL.

This sequence joins TRBV25-1 and TRBJ2-1; D possibly corresponds to TRBD1 (6 bases). V lost 7 bases to trimming and J lost 8 bases, with 12 bases between them. Germline V lookup: CDR1 MGHDK, CDR2 SYGVNS. The CDR3 consists of 12 residues. CDR3 bases: TGTGCCAGCAACACCAGGGGCGATGAGCAGTTCTTC. It is translated as CASNTRGDEQFF.

The chain recombines TRBV29-1 with TRBJ2-2; D is unclear. The germline V gene has CDR1 SQVTM and CDR2 ANQGSEA. CDR3 length: 15 residues. Trimming removed 4 bases at V and 1 base at J, with 13 bases between. The CDR3 reads CSVGVPPGNTGELFF. In DNA form, the CDR3 reads TGCAGCGTTGGGGTTCCCCCGGGGAACACCGGGGAGCTGTTTTTT.

The table lists this clonotype with a few counts. The chain links TRBV29-1 to TRBJ2-5; D unresolved. Looked up from germline, CDR1 is SQVTM and CDR2 is ANQGSEA. Between the trimmed V and J ends, which lost 7 bases and 2 bases, there was a span of 8 bases. This CDR3 has 11 amino acids. Here the CDR3 reads CSAERQETQYF. The DNA of the CDR3 is TGCAGCGCCGAGAGGCAAGAGACCCAGTACTTC.

This clonotype was picked up a small number of times. The chain has TRBV7-2 and TRBJ2-4; 9 bases agree with TRBD1. Germline CDR1 SGHTA, CDR2 FQGNSA. V lost 5 bases to trimming and J lost 1 base; unmatched junction nucleotides: 6. CDR3 size: 16 residues. The CDR3, as DNA: TGTGCCAGCAGCATCACAGGGGGCATGGCCAAAAACATTCAGTACTTC. Protein product: CASSITGGMAKNIQYF.

The gene calls are TRBV5-1 and TRBJ2-7, with a weak D call TRBD1 (5 bases). Germline CDR1 and CDR2: SGHRS and YFSETQ. This CDR3 spans 14 amino acids. Deletions cut 2 bases from V and 0 bases from J, with 9 bases between. CDR3 nucleotides: TGCGCCAGCAGCTTCGAGACAGACTCCTACGAGCAGTACTTC. Its protein product is CASSFETDSYEQYF.

This clonotype was seen a handful of times. This chain joins TRBV6-2 or TRBV6-3 and TRBJ2-3, with 13 bases that match TRBD2. The CDR3 is 14 residues long. V lost 6 bases to trimming and J lost 5 bases; unmatched junction nucleotides: 2. Germline CDR1 is MNHEY and CDR2 is SVGEGT. This CDR3 reads CASRWTSGGDTQYF. The CDR3, as DNA: TGTGCCAGCAGATGGACTAGCGGGGGAGATACGCAGTATTTT.